The T cell receptor beta chain under discussion was sequenced for a study of blood T cells in healthy people across ages. Points from the study as a whole: Investigators treated diversity estimates from one million T cells as underestimates. With naive T cell percentage, TCR beta diversity showed a strong correlation.

The CDR3 runs to 15 residues. V lost 5 bases, J lost 1 base, and 7 bases stayed unmatched. Germline V gene data show CDR1 as DFQATT and CDR2 as SNEGSKA (reference sequence). The use of a sample-barcoded 5' primer and a J-beta primer mix characterized a second PCR of roughly 6 to 11 cycles. MiXCR was run by TCRdb on the 5' RACE reads, yielding one entry per CDR3 protein. The profile shows roughly 1.9 million distinct CDR3 sequences, 35% to 50% of them singletons. This clonotype appeared a few times. Its specificity is unknown. This sequence originates from a human donor in good health. The chain carries TRBV20-1 and TRBJ2-3; 9 positions match TRBD2. Input material: blood. This chain's CDR3 is CSAYTVAGGTDTQYF. CDR3 bases: TGCAGTGCTTATACCGTAGCGGGGGGCACAGATACGCAGTATTTT.